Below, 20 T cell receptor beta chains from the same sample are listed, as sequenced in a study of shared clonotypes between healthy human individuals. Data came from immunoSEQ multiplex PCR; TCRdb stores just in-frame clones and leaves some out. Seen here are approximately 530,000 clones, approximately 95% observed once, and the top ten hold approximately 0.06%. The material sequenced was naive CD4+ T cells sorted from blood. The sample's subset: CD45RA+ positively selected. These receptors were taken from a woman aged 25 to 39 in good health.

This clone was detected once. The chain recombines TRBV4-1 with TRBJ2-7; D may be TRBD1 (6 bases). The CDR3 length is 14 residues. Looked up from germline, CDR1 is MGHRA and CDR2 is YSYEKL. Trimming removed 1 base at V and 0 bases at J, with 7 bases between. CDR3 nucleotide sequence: TGCGCCAGCAGCCAAGGGGACACCTCCTACGAGCAGTACTTC. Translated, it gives CASSQGDTSYEQYF.

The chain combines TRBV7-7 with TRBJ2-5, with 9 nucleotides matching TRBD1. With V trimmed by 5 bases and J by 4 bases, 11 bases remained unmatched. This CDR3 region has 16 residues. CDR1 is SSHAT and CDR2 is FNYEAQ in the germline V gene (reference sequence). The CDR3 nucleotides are TGTGCCAGCAGCCTTAACCCCGGGACAGGGAGAGAGACCCAGTACTTC. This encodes CASSLNPGTGRETQYF.

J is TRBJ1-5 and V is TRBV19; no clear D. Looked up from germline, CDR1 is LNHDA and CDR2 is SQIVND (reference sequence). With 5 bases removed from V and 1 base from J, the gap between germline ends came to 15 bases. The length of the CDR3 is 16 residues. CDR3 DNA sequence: TGTGCCAGTAGTTCCCACCAATCTGGAAGCAATCAGCCCCAGCATTTT. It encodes CASSSHQSGSNQPQHF.

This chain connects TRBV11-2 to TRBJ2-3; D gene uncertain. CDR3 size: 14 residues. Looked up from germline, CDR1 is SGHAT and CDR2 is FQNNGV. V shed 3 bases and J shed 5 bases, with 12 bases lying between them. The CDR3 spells CASSFSPSGDTQYF. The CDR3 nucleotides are TGTGCCAGCAGCTTTAGCCCTTCGGGAGATACGCAGTATTTT.

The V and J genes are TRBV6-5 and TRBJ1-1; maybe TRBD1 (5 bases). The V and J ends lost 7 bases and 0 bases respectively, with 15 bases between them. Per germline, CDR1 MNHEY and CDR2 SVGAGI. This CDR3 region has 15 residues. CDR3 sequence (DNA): TGTGCCAGCAAAGCTTCGGGACTGATGAACACTGAAGCTTTCTTT. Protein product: CASKASGLMNTEAFF.

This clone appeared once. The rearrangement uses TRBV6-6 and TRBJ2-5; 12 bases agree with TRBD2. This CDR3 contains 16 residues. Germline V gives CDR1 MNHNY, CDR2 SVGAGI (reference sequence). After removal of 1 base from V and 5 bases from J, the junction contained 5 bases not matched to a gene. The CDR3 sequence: CASSYFGTSGYETQYF. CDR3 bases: TGTGCCAGCAGTTACTTTGGGACTAGCGGGTATGAGACCCAGTACTTC.

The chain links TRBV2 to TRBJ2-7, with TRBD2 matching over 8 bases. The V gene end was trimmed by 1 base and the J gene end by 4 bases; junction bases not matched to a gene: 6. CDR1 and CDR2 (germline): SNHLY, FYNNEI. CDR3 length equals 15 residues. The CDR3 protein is CASSEVFQREYEQYF. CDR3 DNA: TGTGCCAGCAGTGAAGTCTTCCAGCGGGAGTACGAGCAGTACTTC. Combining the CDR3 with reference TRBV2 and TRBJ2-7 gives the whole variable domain EPEVTQTPSHQVTQMGQEVILRCVPISNHLYFYWYRQILGQKVEFLVSFYNNEISEKSEIFDDQFSVERPDGSNFTLKIRSTKLEDSAMYFCASSEVFQREYEQYFGPGTRLTVT.

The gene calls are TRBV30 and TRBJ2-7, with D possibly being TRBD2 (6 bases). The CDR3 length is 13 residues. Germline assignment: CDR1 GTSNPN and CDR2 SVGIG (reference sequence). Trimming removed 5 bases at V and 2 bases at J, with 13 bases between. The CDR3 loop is CAWSGLGTYEQYF. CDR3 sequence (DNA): TGTGCCTGGTCGGGACTGGGGACCTACGAGCAGTACTTC. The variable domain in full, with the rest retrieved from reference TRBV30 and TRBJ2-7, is SQTIHQWPATLVQPVGSPLSLECTVEGTSNPNLYWYRQAAGRGLQLLFYSVGIGQISSEVPQNLSASRPQDRQFILSSKKLLLSDSGFYLCAWSGLGTYEQYFGPGTRLTVT.

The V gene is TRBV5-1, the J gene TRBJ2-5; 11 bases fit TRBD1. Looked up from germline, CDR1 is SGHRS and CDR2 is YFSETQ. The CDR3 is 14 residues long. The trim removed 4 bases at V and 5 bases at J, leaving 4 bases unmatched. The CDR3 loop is CASSPGTGGETQYF. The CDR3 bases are TGCGCCAGCAGCCCCGGGACAGGGGGGGAGACCCAGTACTTC.

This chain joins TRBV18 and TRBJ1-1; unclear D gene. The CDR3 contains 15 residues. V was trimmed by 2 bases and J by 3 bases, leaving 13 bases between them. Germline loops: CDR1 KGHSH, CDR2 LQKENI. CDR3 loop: CASSPGQSGDTEAFF. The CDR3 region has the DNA TGTGCCAGCTCACCAGGGCAGTCCGGGGACACTGAAGCTTTCTTT. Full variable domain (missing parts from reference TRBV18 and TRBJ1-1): NAGVMQNPRHLVRRRGQEARLRCSPMKGHSHVYWYRQLPEEGLKFMVYLQKENIIDESGMPKERFSAEFPKEGPSILRIQQVVRGDSAAYFCASSPGQSGDTEAFFGQGTRLTVV.

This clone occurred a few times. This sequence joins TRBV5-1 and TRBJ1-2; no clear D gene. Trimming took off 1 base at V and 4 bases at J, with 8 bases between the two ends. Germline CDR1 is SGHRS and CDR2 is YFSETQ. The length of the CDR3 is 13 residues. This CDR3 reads CASSLSFAYGYTF. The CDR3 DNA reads TGCGCCAGCAGCTTGAGTTTTGCCTATGGCTACACCTTC.

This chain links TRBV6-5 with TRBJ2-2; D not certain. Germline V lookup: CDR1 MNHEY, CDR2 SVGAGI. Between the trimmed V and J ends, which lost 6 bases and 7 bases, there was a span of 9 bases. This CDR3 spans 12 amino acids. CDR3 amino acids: CASRPWGGELFF. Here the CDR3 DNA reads TGTGCCAGCAGACCCTGGGGCGGGGAGCTGTTTTTT.

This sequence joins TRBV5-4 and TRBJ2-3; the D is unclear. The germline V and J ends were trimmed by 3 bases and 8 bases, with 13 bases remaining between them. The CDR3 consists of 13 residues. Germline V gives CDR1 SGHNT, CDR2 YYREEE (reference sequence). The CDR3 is CASSSSRLGTQYF. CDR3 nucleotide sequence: TGTGCCAGCAGCTCCTCCCGACTGGGTACGCAGTATTTT.

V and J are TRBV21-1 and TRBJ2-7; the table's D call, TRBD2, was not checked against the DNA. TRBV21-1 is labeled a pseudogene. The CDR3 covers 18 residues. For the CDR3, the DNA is TGTGCCAGCAGCCCCGGCCAAGGTCGGCTAGCGGGAAACAACGAGCAGTACTTC. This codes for CASSPGQGRLAGNNEQYF.

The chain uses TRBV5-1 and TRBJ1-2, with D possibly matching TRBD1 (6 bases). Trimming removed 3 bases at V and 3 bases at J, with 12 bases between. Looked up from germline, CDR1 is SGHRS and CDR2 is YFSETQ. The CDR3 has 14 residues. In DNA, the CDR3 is TGCGCCAGCAGCTCGCAGGGGCATTACTATGGCTACACCTTC. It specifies CASSSQGHYYGYTF.

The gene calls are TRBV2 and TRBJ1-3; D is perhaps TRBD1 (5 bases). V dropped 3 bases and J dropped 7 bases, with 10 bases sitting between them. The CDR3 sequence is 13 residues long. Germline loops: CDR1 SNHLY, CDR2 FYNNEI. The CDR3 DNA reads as TGTGCCAGCAGTGAGGGGGGGACTAACACCATATATTTT. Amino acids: CASSEGGTNTIYF.

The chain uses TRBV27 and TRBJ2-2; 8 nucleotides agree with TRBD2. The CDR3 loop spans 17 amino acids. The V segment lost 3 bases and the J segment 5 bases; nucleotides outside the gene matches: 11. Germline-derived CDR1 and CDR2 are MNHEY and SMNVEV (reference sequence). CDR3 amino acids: CASSFTGGPGWTGELFF. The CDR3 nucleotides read TGTGCCAGCAGTTTTACGGGAGGGCCGGGCTGGACCGGGGAGCTGTTTTTT.

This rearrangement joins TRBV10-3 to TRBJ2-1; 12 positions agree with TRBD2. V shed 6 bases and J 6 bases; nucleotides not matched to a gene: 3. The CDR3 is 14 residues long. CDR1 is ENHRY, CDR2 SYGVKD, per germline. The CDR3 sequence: CAISSSGRANEQFF. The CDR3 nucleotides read TGTGCCATCAGCTCTAGCGGGAGGGCCAATGAGCAGTTCTTC.

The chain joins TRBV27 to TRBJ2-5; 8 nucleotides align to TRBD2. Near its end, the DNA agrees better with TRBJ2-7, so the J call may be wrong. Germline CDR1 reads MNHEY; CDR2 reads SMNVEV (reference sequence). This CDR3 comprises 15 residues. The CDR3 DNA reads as TGTGCCAGCAGTTTAGAAGTGGGACTAGTCAGCGAGCAGTACTTC. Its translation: CASSLEVGLVSEQYF.

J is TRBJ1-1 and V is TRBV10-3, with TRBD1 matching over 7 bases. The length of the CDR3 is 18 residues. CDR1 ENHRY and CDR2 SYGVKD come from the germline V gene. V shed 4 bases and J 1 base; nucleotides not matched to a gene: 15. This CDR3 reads CAISGLKSAGTENTEAFF. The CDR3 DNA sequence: TGTGCCATCAGTGGTTTGAAAAGCGCCGGGACAGAGAACACTGAAGCTTTCTTT.